A single sample gave rise to the 21 T cell receptor beta chains below, sequenced in a study of OX40 agonist ivuxolimab in advanced cancers. TCRdb keeps only in-frame clones here, not all; method: immunoSEQ multiplex PCR. The table includes about 20,000 clones, 83% detected once. Sequenced material: CD4+ or CD8+ T cells sorted from blood, taken in a trial of the OX40 agonist ivuxolimab. The receptors stem from an adult with an advanced solid tumor such as melanoma, head and neck, liver or kidney cancer.

This chain connects TRBV7-8 to TRBJ2-7; D might be TRBD2 (5 bases). CDR3 size: 15 residues. Germline values: CDR1 SGHVS, CDR2 FQNEAQ. The germline V and J ends were trimmed by 7 bases and 5 bases, with 21 bases remaining between them. The CDR3 nucleotides read TGTGCCAGCATCCCCTTGGCGGGTGGCGTCCACGAGCAGTACTTC. It specifies CASIPLAGGVHEQYF.

The rearrangement joins TRBV19 to TRBJ2-7; 8 bases agree with TRBD1. V shed 5 bases and J 3 bases; nucleotides not matched to a gene: 9. Germline V lookup: CDR1 LNHDA, CDR2 SQIVND (reference sequence). This CDR3 is built from 15 residues. The CDR3 DNA reads TGTGCCAGTAGTCCCGGACAGGGCCTAGTCTACGAGCAGTACTTC. It encodes CASSPGQGLVYEQYF.

The chain links TRBV7-6 to TRBJ1-1; maybe TRBD1 (5 bases). This CDR3 is 13 amino acids long. CDR1 and CDR2 from the germline V gene are SGHVS and FNYEAQ. Trimming shortened V by 5 bases and J by 7 bases, and 14 bases separated the two germline ends. The CDR3 spells CASSHGGGVEAFF. The CDR3 DNA is TGTGCCAGCAGCCACGGGGGTGGGGTTGAAGCTTTCTTT. Complete variable domain (other parts from reference TRBV7-6 and TRBJ1-1): GAGVSQSPRYKVTKRGQDVALRCDPISGHVSLYWYRQALGQGPEFLTYFNYEAQQDKSGLPNDRFSAERPEGSISTLTIQRTEQRDSAMYRCASSHGGGVEAFFGQGTRLTVV.

V gene TRBV25-1 combines with J gene TRBJ2-7; TRBD2 might be the D (6 bases). Between the trimmed V and J ends, which lost 0 bases and 0 bases, there was a span of 18 bases. The CDR3 runs to 18 residues. The germline gives CDR1 MGHDK, CDR2 SYGVNS. The CDR3 region has the DNA TGTGCCAGCAGTGAATACCCCCCGAGGGAGGCGAGCTCCTACGAGCAGTACTTC. This translates into CASSEYPPREASSYEQYF.

For this clone: At one end the junction does not follow the germline gene, possibly because of a read error. Other DNA sequences in this sample translate to the same CDR3. The gene calls are TRBV7-9 and TRBJ1-1, with a tentative D call TRBD1 (6 bases). The CDR3 consists of 12 residues. The germline V gene has CDR1 SEHNR and CDR2 FQNEAQ (reference sequence). This CDR3 is CASNLGGTEAFF. As DNA, the CDR3 is TGTGCCAGCAACTTAGGGGGCACTGAAGCTTTCTTT.

The V gene is TRBV27, the J gene TRBJ2-1; D remains ambiguous. This CDR3 has 16 amino acids. The germline V and J ends were trimmed by 2 bases and 7 bases, with 18 bases remaining between them. Germline loops: CDR1 MNHEY, CDR2 SMNVEV (reference sequence). CDR3 nucleotides: TGTGCCAGCAGTTTAACACCGATGCTACTGGGGAATGAGCAGTTCTTC. Residues: CASSLTPMLLGNEQFF.

J is TRBJ2-3 and V is TRBV7-9; D is ambiguous. CDR3 length: 15 residues. From germline, CDR1 is SEHNR and CDR2 FQNEAQ (reference sequence). The germline V and J ends were trimmed by 1 base and 1 base, with 9 bases remaining between them. The CDR3 coding sequence is TGTGCCAGCAGCTTAGAGGGCATGGGCACAGATACGCAGTATTTT. This sequence encodes CASSLEGMGTDTQYF.

This clone was seen only once. The V call is TRBV6-6, the J call TRBJ2-1; either TRBD1 or TRBD2 may supply D (6 bases each). Germline CDR1 and CDR2: MNHNY and SVGAGI (reference sequence). The CDR3 totals 13 residues. Trimming took off 11 bases at V and 0 bases at J, with 11 bases between the two ends. The chain's CDR3 is CAEGGSSYNEQFF. For the CDR3, the DNA is TGTGCCGAGGGGGGAAGCTCCTACAATGAGCAGTTCTTC.

The sample holds a few counts of this clone. The chain is built from TRBV10-3 and TRBJ1-5; D gene unclear. Per germline, CDR1 ENHRY and CDR2 SYGVKD. V shed 4 bases and J shed 4 bases, with 5 bases lying between them. The CDR3 covers 12 residues. The CDR3 DNA is TGTGCCATCAGTGGGTTAAATCAGCCCCAGCATTTT. Translation: CAISGLNQPQHF.

The chain couples TRBV5-1 to TRBJ2-1, with a tentative D call TRBD1 (5 bases). There are 13 residues in the CDR3. The germline CDR1 and CDR2 sequences are SGHRS and YFSETQ. Trimming cost V 0 bases and J 6 bases, with 7 bases left between them. CDR3 nucleotide sequence: TGCGCCAGCAGCTTGGGGACAACCAATGAGCAGTTCTTC. Its translation: CASSLGTTNEQFF.

The chain has TRBV30 and TRBJ1-1; TRBD1 aligns across 7 bases. This CDR3 has 13 residues. V lost 1 base and J lost 4; bases outside the gene matches: 3. Germline assignment: CDR1 GTSNPN and CDR2 SVGIG (reference sequence). This CDR3 reads CAWSGQGGTEAFF. The CDR3 DNA follows: TGTGCCTGGAGTGGACAGGGCGGCACTGAAGCTTTCTTT.

The chain joins TRBV27 to TRBJ2-1; 9 positions agree with TRBD1. The germline V gene has CDR1 MNHEY and CDR2 SMNVEV (reference sequence). The CDR3 runs 15 residues. V dropped 1 base and J dropped 9; count of bases not matched to a gene: 7. As DNA, the CDR3 is TGTGCCAGCAGTTTATGGGTGGGACAGGGTGCTGAGCAGTTCTTC. Protein sequence: CASSLWVGQGAEQFF.

J is TRBJ2-2 and V is TRBV12-5, with 9 bases fitting TRBD1. The germline CDR1 and CDR2 sequences are LGHNT and FRNRAP. The length of the CDR3 is 16 residues. V lost 7 bases to trimming and J lost 6 bases; unmatched junction nucleotides: 12. The CDR3 DNA reads TGTGCTAGTGCCCTCCGGGACAGGGTTCCCTCCGGGGAGCTGTTTTTT. Encoded protein: CASALRDRVPSGELFF. Combining the CDR3 with reference TRBV12-5 and TRBJ2-2 gives the whole variable domain DARVTQTPRHKVTEMGQEVTMRCQPILGHNTVFWYRQTMMQGLELLAYFRNRAPLDDSGMPKDRFSAEMPDATLATLKIQPSEPRDSAVYFCASALRDRVPSGELFFGEGSRLTVL.

J is TRBJ2-7 and V is TRBV6-6, with D possibly TRBD2 on 5 matching bases. CDR1 is MNHNY, CDR2 SVGAGI, per germline (reference sequence). The CDR3 consists of 13 residues. The ends were cut back, 5 bases at V and 3 bases at J, with 11 bases in the middle. The CDR3 nucleotides are TGTGCCAGCAGTCTTGACTACTTCTACGAGCAGTACTTC. Translated: CASSLDYFYEQYF.

The J gene is TRBJ2-5, the V gene TRBV27; either TRBD1 or TRBD2 may fit D (5 bases each). CDR1 MNHEY and CDR2 SMNVEV come from the germline V gene (reference sequence). The V and J ends lost 6 bases and 1 base respectively, with 12 bases between them. CDR3 length: 14 amino acids. CDR3 loop: CASSRRGGQETQYF. CDR3 DNA sequence: TGTGCCAGCAGCCGCCGGGGCGGCCAAGAGACCCAGTACTTC.

This clone showed up many times. This CDR3 is also generated by other DNA sequences in the sample. The chain carries TRBV28 and TRBJ2-5, with TRBD1 as a possible D gene (6 bases). Germline V gene lookup returns CDR1 MDHEN and CDR2 SYDVKM. Trimming took off 3 bases at V and 5 bases at J, with 13 bases between the two ends. The CDR3 runs 14 residues. CDR3 nucleotides: TGTGCCAGCAGTTTGTTACAGGGAGAGGAGACCCAGTACTTC. Translating gives CASSLLQGEETQYF.

This clone came up a few times. The chain has TRBV7-9 and TRBJ2-2, with 7 positions matching TRBD2. Germline V gene data show CDR1 as SEHNR and CDR2 as FQNEAQ (reference sequence). This CDR3 contains 16 residues. The ends lost 5 bases at V and 0 bases at J; junction bases unmatched: 6. The CDR3, as DNA: TGTGCCAGCAGCCCCATTGCGGGAGCGAACACCGGGGAGCTGTTTTTT. It encodes CASSPIAGANTGELFF. Complete variable domain (other parts from reference TRBV7-9 and TRBJ2-2): DTGVSQNPRHKITKRGQNVTFRCDPISEHNRLYWYRQTLGQGPEFLTYFQNEAQLEKSRLLSDRFSAERPKGSFSTLEIQRTEQGDSAMYLCASSPIAGANTGELFFGEGSRLTVL.

The chain links TRBV6-5 to TRBJ2-3, with 10 nucleotides matching TRBD2. Germline V lookup: CDR1 MNHEY, CDR2 SVGAGI. V gave up 6 bases and J gave up 1 base; unmatched junction bases: 4. The CDR3 has 15 amino acids. The CDR3 nucleotides are TGTGCCAGCAGAAGACTAGCGGGCGGCACAGATACGCAGTATTTT. Translating it yields CASRRLAGGTDTQYF.

The table lists this clone with a few counts. V gene TRBV2 combines with J gene TRBJ1-2, with a possible D match to TRBD1 (6 bases). The V and J ends lost 7 bases and 5 bases respectively, with 17 bases between them. The CDR3 is made up of 14 amino acids. Germline loops: CDR1 SNHLY, CDR2 FYNNEI. The CDR3 DNA is TGTGCCAGCACCTCCAGTACAGGGTCATATGGCTACACCTTC. It yields the protein CASTSSTGSYGYTF. The full variable domain, with the rest looked up from reference TRBV2 and TRBJ1-2, is EPEVTQTPSHQVTQMGQEVILRCVPISNHLYFYWYRQILGQKVEFLVSFYNNEISEKSEIFDDQFSVERPDGSNFTLKIRSTKLEDSAMYFCASTSSTGSYGYTFGSGTRLTVV.

The chain uses TRBV28 and TRBJ2-3; 9 bases are shared with TRBD2. V lost 10 bases and J lost 6; bases outside the gene matches: 14. From germline, CDR1 is MDHEN and CDR2 SYDVKM. The CDR3 length is 15 residues. CDR3 nucleotides: TGTGCCACCCACTTAGCGGGAGAGCTACTGGATACGCAGTATTTT. It codes for CATHLAGELLDTQYF.

The rearrangement joins TRBV5-1 to TRBJ2-7; D is perhaps TRBD1 or TRBD2 (5 bases each). The germline V and J ends were trimmed by 2 bases and 5 bases, with 14 bases remaining between them. From germline, CDR1 is SGHRS and CDR2 YFSETQ. The CDR3 contains 14 residues. The CDR3 sequence: CASSFSGPGDEQYF. The CDR3 nucleotides read TGCGCCAGCAGCTTTTCAGGGCCCGGGGACGAGCAGTACTTC. Full variable domain (remainder filled in from reference TRBV5-1 and TRBJ2-7): KAGVTQTPRYLIKTRGQQVTLSCSPISGHRSVSWYQQTPGQGLQFLFEYFSETQRNKGNFPGRFSGRQFSNSRSEMNVSTLELGDSALYLCASSFSGPGDEQYFGPGTRLTVT.